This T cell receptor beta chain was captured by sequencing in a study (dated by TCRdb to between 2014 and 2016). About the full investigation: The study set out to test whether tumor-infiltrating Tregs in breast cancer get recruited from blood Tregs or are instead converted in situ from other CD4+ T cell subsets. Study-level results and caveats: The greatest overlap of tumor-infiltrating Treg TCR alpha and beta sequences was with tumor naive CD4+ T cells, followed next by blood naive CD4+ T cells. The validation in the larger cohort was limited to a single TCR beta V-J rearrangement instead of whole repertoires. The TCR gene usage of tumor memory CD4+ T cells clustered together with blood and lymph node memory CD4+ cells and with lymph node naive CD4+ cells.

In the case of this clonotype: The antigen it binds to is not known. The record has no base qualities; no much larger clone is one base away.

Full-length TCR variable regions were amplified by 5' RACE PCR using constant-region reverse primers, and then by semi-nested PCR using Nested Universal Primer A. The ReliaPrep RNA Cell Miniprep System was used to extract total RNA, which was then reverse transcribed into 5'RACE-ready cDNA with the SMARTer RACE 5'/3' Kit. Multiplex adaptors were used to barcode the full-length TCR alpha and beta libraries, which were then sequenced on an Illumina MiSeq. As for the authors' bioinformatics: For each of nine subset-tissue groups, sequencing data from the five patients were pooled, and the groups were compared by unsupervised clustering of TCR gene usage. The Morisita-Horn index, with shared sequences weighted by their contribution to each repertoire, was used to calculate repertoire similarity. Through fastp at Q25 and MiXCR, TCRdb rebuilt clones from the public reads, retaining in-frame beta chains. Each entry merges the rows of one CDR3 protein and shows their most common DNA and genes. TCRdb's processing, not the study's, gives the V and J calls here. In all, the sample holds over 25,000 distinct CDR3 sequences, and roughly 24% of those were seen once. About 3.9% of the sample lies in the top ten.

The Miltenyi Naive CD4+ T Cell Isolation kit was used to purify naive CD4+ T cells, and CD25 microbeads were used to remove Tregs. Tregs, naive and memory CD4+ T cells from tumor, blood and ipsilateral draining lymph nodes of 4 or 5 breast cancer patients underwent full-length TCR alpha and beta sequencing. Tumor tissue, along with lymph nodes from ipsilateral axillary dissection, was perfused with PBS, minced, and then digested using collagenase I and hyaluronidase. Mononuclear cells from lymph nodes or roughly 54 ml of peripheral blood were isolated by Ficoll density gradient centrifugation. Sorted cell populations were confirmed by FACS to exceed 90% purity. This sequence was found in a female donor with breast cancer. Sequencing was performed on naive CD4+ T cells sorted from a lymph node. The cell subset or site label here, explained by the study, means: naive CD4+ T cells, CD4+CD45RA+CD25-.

The CDR3 has the sequence CASSLRTGEVNEQFF. The nucleotide sequence is given as TGTGCCAGCAGCTTAAGGACAGGGGAGGTAAATGAGCAGTTCTTC. This receptor chain uses TRBV7-9 and TRBJ2-1; TRBD1 matches 9 bases in the middle. The CDR3 measures 15 amino acids from cysteine to phenylalanine. The sequence is cut down to CDR3 DNA, 45 bases in frame from base 1. V is trimmed back by 2 bases and J by 7 bases, and the junction contains 6 bases that no gene match accounts for. From a lookup of the germline V gene (reference sequence), CDR1 and CDR2 are SEHNR and FQNEAQ.